This TCR beta chain comes out of a study of post-analysis software for immune sequencing data. Across the whole study: The patients showed relapsing-remitting, secondary progressive and progressive-relapsing multiple sclerosis courses. Points from the study as a whole: F measure grouped same-batch samples tightly together. Compared with controls, patients had more of five TRBV segments, including TRBV5-6, TRBV5-1 and TRBV20-1.

The CDR3 has 14 amino acids. Trimming removed 7 bases from V and 7 bases from J, with 17 bases in between. CDR1 and CDR2 (germline): SEHNR, FQNEAQ (reference sequence). TCR beta cDNA libraries included unique molecular identifiers. It was from roughly 1.1 to 9.2 million T cells that about half a million cDNA molecules came. TCRdb independently ran MiXCR on the PCR reads; one entry per CDR3 protein. The data hold approximately 350,000 distinct CDR3 sequences, with around a third observed a single time. On this clonotype: Its antigen is not identified.

The V and J genes are TRBV7-9 and TRBJ1-5; TRBD1 is a possible D gene (6 bases). The specimen sequenced was blood. This sequence was found in a girl between 10 and 17 years old with multiple sclerosis. The DNA for the CDR3 is TGTGCCAGCACCCCGATGGGGGGCGGCCAGCCCCAGCATTTT. Its translation is CASTPMGGGQPQHF.